A selection of T cell receptor beta chains follows, all from one sample in a study of blood T cell repertoires in COVID-19. The table came from immunoSEQ multiplex PCR; TCRdb's copy has only in-frame clones and leaves some out. This sample carries some 140,000 clones, around 87% of them seen once, and the ten largest clones take 2% to 3%. The source material was peripheral blood. These receptors were obtained from a man aged 45-65 years with active COVID-19. Both conserved end residues are part of each CDR3. The D gene is left open where the match is weak. Clone sizes are given selectively: once, few, many, or a class where the clone is expanded.

D gene,J gene,clone size,V gene,CDR3 protein,CDR3 DNA
-,TRBJ2-4,-,TRBV19,CASSIGGHPAKNIQYF,TGTGCCAGTAGTATAGGAGGTCACCCTGCCAAAAACATTCAGTACTTC
-,TRBJ2-2,-,TRBV7-8,CASSLDGGLNTGELFF,TGTGCCAGCAGCTTAGATGGGGGGTTGAACACCGGAGAGCTGTTTTTT
-,TRBJ2-7,-,TRBV6-2/TRBV6-3,CASSYPLPQTASFSYEQYF,TGTGCCAGCAGTTACCCACTGCCCCAGACAGCCTCTTTCTCCTACGAGCAGTACTTC
-,TRBJ1-6,-,TRBV5-1,CASTVGRENSPLHF,TGCGCCAGCACTGTGGGCAGGGAAAATTCACCCCTCCACTTT
TRBD1,TRBJ2-7,-,TRBV5-6,CASRHGQGSYEQYF,TGTGCCAGCAGACATGGACAGGGGTCGTACGAGCAGTACTTC
TRBD2,TRBJ2-3,-,TRBV4-2,CASSQAGGPADTQYF,TGTGCCAGCAGCCAAGCGGGGGGGCCGGCAGATACGCAGTATTTT
-,TRBJ1-2,-,TRBV3-1/TRBV3-2,CASRALAGAAGYTF,TGTGCCAGCAGGGCACTTGCAGGGGCGGCCGGCTACACCTTC
-,TRBJ1-1,-,TRBV5-1,CASSLKGQNTEAFF,TGCGCCAGCAGCTTAAAGGGACAGAACACTGAAGCTTTCTTT
-,TRBJ2-2,once,TRBV30,CAWSANDNKNTGELFF,TGTGCCTGGAGTGCCAACGACAACAAGAACACCGGGGAGCTGTTTTTT
-,TRBJ1-4,-,TRBV25-1,CASSQPGTKEKLFF,TGTGCCAGCAGCCAGCCCGGGACTAAGGAAAAACTGTTTTTT
TRBD1,TRBJ2-7,-,TRBV7-2,CASSEPGQTSSYEQYF,TGTGCCAGCAGCGAACCGGGACAGACCAGCTCCTACGAGCAGTACTTC
TRBD2,TRBJ2-3,-,TRBV6-5,CASMASGGSTDTQYF,TGTGCCAGCATGGCTAGCGGGGGTAGCACAGATACGCAGTATTTT
-,TRBJ2-3,-,TRBV5-8,CASSTGTRQRTDTQYF,TGTGCCAGCAGCACCGGGACTCGACAACGCACAGATACGCAGTATTTT
-,TRBJ1-1,-,TRBV13,CASSLGGAGNTEAFF,TGTGCCAGCAGCTTAGGTGGGGCAGGGAACACTGAAGCTTTCTTT
TRBD1,TRBJ1-4,-,TRBV19,CASSIINYRGPNVNEKLFF,TGTGCCAGTAGTATCATCAACTACAGGGGGCCTAACGTTAATGAAAAACTGTTTTTT
-,TRBJ2-7,-,TRBV23-1,CASSQSPRLVHYEQYF,TGCGCCAGCAGTCAATCGCCCCGACTAGTACACTACGAGCAGTACTTC
-,TRBJ2-7,-,TRBV29-1,CSALVGTTYEQYF,TGCAGCGCCTTAGTAGGCACTACCTACGAGCAGTACTTC
-,TRBJ2-7,-,TRBV5-6,CASSFRSSSGVHEQYF,TGTGCCAGCAGCTTCAGGTCTTCGTCCGGGGTCCACGAGCAGTACTTC
TRBD1,TRBJ2-7,-,TRBV11-2,CASSLSFGQGYEQYF,TGTGCCAGCAGCTTATCCTTCGGACAGGGCTACGAGCAGTACTTC
TRBD2,TRBJ2-3,-,TRBV19,CASKTGLAVTDTQYF,TGTGCCAGTAAGACGGGACTAGCGGTAACAGATACGCAGTATTTT
TRBD1,TRBJ1-5,-,TRBV19,CASSIGGTGFQPQHF,TGTGCCAGTAGTATAGGGGGGACAGGGTTTCAGCCCCAGCATTTT
TRBD2,TRBJ2-3,-,TRBV7-2,CASSPGAGLARKDTQYF,TGTGCCAGCAGCCCCGGAGCAGGACTAGCAAGAAAAGATACGCAGTATTTT
TRBD2,TRBJ2-4,-,TRBV5-4,CASSFRGGENIQYF,TGTGCCAGCAGCTTTCGCGGGGGGGAAAACATTCAGTACTTC
-,TRBJ2-3,-,TRBV7-6,CASSPFGGSTDTQYF,TGTGCCAGCAGCCCGTTTGGCGGTAGCACAGATACGCAGTATTTT
TRBD1,TRBJ2-7,once,TRBV11-3,CASSPGTGGPEQYF,TGTGCCAGCAGCCCGGGGACAGGGGGCCCCGAGCAGTACTTC
-,TRBJ1-1,-,TRBV15,CATSSGYTEAFF,TGTGCCACCAGCTCGGGATACACTGAAGCTTTCTTT
-,TRBJ1-5,-,TRBV5-1,CASSLNEGSNQPQHF,TGCGCCAGCAGCTTGAACGAGGGTAGCAATCAGCCCCAGCATTTT
TRBD1,TRBJ1-4,-,TRBV6-5,CASSLTGGDEKLFF,TGTGCCAGCAGTTTGACAGGGGGCGATGAAAAACTGTTTTTT
TRBD1,TRBJ1-2,once,TRBV3-1/TRBV3-2,CASRRGTGYGYTF,TGTGCCAGCCGGCGCGGGACAGGATATGGCTACACCTTC
TRBD1,TRBJ1-1,few,TRBV6-4,CASSAEGAWNTEAFF,TGTGCCAGCAGTGCAGAGGGGGCTTGGAACACTGAAGCTTTCTTT
-,TRBJ2-2,-,TRBV11-2,CASSLHGGSNTGELFF,TGTGCCAGCAGCCTACATGGCGGATCGAACACCGGGGAGCTGTTTTTT
-,TRBJ1-2,-,TRBV12-3/TRBV12-4,CASSFRGDYGYTF,TGTGCCAGCAGTTTCCGGGGGGACTATGGCTACACCTTC
TRBD2,TRBJ2-1,-,TRBV5-1,CASSLQSGGANEQFF,TGCGCCAGCAGCTTGCAAAGCGGGGGGGCTAATGAGCAGTTCTTC
-,TRBJ2-3,-,TRBV7-9,CASSLFGGSSTDTQYF,TGTGCCAGCAGCTTATTCGGGGGTTCTAGCACAGATACGCAGTATTTT
TRBD1,TRBJ1-1,-,TRBV11-2,CASSSRTGGYITEAFF,TGTGCCAGCAGCTCTCGGACAGGGGGTTACATAACTGAAGCTTTCTTT
TRBD2,TRBJ2-7,-,TRBV3-1/TRBV3-2,CASSQASSGGYEQYF,TGTGCCAGCAGCCAAGCGTCTAGCGGGGGCTACGAGCAGTACTTC
-,TRBJ1-1,-,TRBV2,CASRLTDSLNTEAFF,TGTGCCAGCAGACTGACAGATTCCTTGAACACTGAAGCTTTCTTT